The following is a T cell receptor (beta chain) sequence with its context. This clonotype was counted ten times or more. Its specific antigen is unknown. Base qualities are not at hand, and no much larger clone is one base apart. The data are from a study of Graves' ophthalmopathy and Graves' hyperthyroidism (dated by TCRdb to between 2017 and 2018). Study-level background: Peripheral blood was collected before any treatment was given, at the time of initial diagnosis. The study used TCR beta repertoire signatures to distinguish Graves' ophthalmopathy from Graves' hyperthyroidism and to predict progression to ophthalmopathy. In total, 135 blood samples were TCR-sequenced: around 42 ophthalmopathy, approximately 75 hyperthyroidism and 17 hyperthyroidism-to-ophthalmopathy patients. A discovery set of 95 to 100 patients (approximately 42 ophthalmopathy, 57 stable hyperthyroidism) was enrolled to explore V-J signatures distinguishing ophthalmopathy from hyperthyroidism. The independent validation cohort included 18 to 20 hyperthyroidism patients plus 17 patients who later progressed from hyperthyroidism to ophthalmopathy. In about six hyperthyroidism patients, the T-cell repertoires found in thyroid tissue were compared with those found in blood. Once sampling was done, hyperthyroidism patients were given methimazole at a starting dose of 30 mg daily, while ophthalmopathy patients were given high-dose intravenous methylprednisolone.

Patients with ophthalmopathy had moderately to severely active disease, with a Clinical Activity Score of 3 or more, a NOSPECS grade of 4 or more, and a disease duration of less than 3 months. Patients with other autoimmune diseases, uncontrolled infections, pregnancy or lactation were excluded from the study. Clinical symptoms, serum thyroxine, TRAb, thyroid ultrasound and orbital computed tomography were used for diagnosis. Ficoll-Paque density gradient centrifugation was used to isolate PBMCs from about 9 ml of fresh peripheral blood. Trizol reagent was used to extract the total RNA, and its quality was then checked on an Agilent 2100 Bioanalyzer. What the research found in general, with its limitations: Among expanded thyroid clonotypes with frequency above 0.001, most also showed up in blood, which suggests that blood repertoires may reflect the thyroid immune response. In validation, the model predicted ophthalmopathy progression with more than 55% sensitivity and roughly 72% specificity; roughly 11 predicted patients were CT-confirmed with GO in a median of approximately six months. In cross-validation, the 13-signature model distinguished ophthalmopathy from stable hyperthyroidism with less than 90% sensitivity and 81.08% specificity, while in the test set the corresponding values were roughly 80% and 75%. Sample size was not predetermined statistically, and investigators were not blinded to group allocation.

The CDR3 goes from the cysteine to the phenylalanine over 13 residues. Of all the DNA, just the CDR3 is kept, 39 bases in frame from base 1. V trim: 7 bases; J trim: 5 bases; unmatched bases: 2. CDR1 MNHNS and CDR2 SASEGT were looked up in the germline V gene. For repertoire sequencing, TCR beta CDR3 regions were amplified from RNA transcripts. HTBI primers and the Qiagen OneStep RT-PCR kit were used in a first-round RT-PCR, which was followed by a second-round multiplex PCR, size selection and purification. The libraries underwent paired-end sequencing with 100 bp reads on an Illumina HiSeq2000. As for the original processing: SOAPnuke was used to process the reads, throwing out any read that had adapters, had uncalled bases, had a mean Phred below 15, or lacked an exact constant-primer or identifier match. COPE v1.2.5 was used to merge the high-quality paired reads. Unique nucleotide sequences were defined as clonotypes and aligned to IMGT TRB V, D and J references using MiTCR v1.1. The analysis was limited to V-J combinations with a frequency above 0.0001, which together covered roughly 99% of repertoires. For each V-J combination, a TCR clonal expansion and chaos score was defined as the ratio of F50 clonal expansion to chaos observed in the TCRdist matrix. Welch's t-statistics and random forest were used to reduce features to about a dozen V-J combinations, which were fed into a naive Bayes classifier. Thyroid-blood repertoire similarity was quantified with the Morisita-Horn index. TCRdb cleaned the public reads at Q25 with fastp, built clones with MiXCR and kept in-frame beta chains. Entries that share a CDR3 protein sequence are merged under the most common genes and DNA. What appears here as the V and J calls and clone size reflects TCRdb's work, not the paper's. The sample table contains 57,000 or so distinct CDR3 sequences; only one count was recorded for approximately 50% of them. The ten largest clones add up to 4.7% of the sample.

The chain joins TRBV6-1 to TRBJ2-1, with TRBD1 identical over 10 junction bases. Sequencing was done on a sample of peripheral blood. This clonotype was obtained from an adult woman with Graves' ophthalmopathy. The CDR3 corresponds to CASNGQGDNEQFF. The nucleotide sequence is TGTGCCAGCAACGGACAGGGGGACAATGAGCAGTTCTTC.